These 16 T cell receptor beta chains originate from one sample sequenced in a study of OX40 agonist ivuxolimab in advanced cancers. TCRdb's copy holds only in-frame clones and misses some; the assay was immunoSEQ multiplex PCR. The table includes roughly 79,000 clones, about 80% detected once. This specimen consisted of CD4+ or CD8+ T cells sorted from blood, obtained in a trial of the OX40 agonist ivuxolimab. The receptors originated from an adult with an advanced solid tumor such as melanoma, head and neck, liver or kidney cancer.

The chain recombines TRBV19 with TRBJ1-5; D remains ambiguous. The ends were cut back, 6 bases at V and 6 bases at J, with 18 bases in the middle. The CDR3 spans 15 residues. The V gene's germline CDR1 is LNHDA and CDR2 SQIVND (reference sequence). The CDR3 DNA follows: TGTGCCAGTAGCGATAACCCGCGGATCGGTCAGCCCCAGCATTTT. As protein: CASSDNPRIGQPQHF.

Concerning this clone: This same CDR3 is encoded by further DNA sequences in the sample. The gene calls are TRBV6-5 and TRBJ1-1, with TRBD1 matching over 8 bases. Germline lookup yields CDR1 MNHEY and CDR2 SVGAGI. J gave up 2 bases and V 4 bases, and 9 bases lay outside the gene matches. The CDR3 contains 16 residues. CDR3 sequence: CASSLRRQGHNTEAFF. CDR3 in DNA: TGTGCCAGCAGTTTGAGGAGACAGGGGCATAACACTGAAGCTTTCTTT.

The genes are TRBV7-2 and TRBJ1-5; no clear D gene. The CDR3 has 14 amino acids. CDR1 is SGHTA, CDR2 FQGNSA, per germline. The ends were cut back, 5 bases at V and 2 bases at J, with 10 bases in the middle. CDR3 region: CASSPFGGNQPQHF. DNA for the CDR3: TGTGCCAGCAGCCCCTTCGGTGGCAATCAGCCCCAGCATTTT.

The chain joins TRBV9 to TRBJ2-2; D is unresolved. The CDR3 is made up of 17 amino acids. CDR1 and CDR2 (germline): SGDLS, YYNGEE. Trimming took off 0 bases at V and 5 bases at J, with 17 bases between the two ends. CDR3 bases: TGTGCCAGCAGCGTAGCCCCTATAGGGTTTGTAACCGGGGAGCTGTTTTTT. Translating gives CASSVAPIGFVTGELFF.

This clone was counted a single time. The chain joins TRBV2 to TRBJ2-3; 11 bases align to TRBD1. V was pared by 7 bases and J by 0 bases, with 15 bases of the junction left unmatched. Germline V lookup: CDR1 SNHLY, CDR2 FYNNEI. CDR3 length equals 19 residues. Written as DNA, the CDR3 is TGTGCCAGCAAAAGGACAGGGGGCATCACTAGCGGGAGCACAGATACGCAGTATTTT. Protein sequence: CASKRTGGITSGSTDTQYF.

The rearrangement links TRBV5-4 to TRBJ2-7; 7 bases match TRBD1. Germline CDR1 SGHNT, CDR2 YYREEE (reference sequence). The V gene end was trimmed by 4 bases and the J gene end by 1 base; junction bases not matched to a gene: 8. The CDR3 is 15 residues long. CDR3 coding DNA: TGTGCCAGCAGCCCCACAGGGGATGGGTCCTACGAGCAGTACTTC. Translation: CASSPTGDGSYEQYF.

This chain uses TRBV5-1 with TRBJ2-7; D tentatively fits TRBD1 or TRBD2 (5 bases each). This CDR3 region has 15 residues. The V end was cut by 2 bases, the J end by 2 bases, with 14 bases between. Germline V gene data show CDR1 as SGHRS and CDR2 as YFSETQ. CDR3 sequence (DNA): TGCGCCAGCAGCTTTGGGACGGCAATCCCCTACGAGCAGTACTTC. It specifies CASSFGTAIPYEQYF. Supplemented by reference TRBV5-1 and TRBJ2-7, the full variable domain reads KAGVTQTPRYLIKTRGQQVTLSCSPISGHRSVSWYQQTPGQGLQFLFEYFSETQRNKGNFPGRFSGRQFSNSRSEMNVSTLELGDSALYLCASSFGTAIPYEQYFGPGTRLTVT.

The chain uses TRBV7-9 and TRBJ1-4; no clear D. CDR1 and CDR2 (germline): SEHNR, FQNEAQ (reference sequence). The CDR3 covers 16 residues. V was clipped by 1 base and J by 7 bases, with 16 bases between them. CDR3 amino acids: CASSLDGPYGGEKLFF. CDR3 sequence (DNA): TGTGCCAGCAGCTTAGATGGGCCATACGGCGGTGAAAAACTGTTTTTT. The full variable domain, completed using reference TRBV7-9 and TRBJ1-4, is DTGVSQNPRHKITKRGQNVTFRCDPISEHNRLYWYRQTLGQGPEFLTYFQNEAQLEKSRLLSDRFSAERPKGSFSTLEIQRTEQGDSAMYLCASSLDGPYGGEKLFFGSGTQLSVL.

The V gene is TRBV18, the J gene TRBJ2-2; 9 nucleotides agree with TRBD2. The CDR3 length is 17 residues. V shed 6 bases and J 4 bases; nucleotides not matched to a gene: 12. CDR1 is KGHSH and CDR2 is LQKENI in the germline V gene. CDR3 in DNA: TGTGCCAGCTCCCAAATGGGACTAGCCGGAGCCACCGGGGAGCTGTTTTTT. Translation gives CASSQMGLAGATGELFF.

The rearrangement uses TRBV7-2 and TRBJ1-5; D is possibly TRBD1 (6 bases). V lost 1 base, J lost 6 bases, and 10 bases lay in between. The CDR3 consists of 14 residues. From germline, CDR1 is SGHTA and CDR2 FQGNSA. CDR3 DNA sequence: TGTGCCAGCAGCTTAGACCGGGGGCCTCAGCCCCAGCATTTT. Amino acid sequence: CASSLDRGPQPQHF.

The chain uses TRBV6-1 and TRBJ1-3; unclear D gene. V shed 5 bases and J shed 4 bases, with 15 bases lying between them. The V gene's germline CDR1 is MNHNS and CDR2 SASEGT. The CDR3 has 15 residues. The DNA of the CDR3 is TGTGCCAGCAGTTCGGACCGCGTCCGCGGAAACACCATATATTTT. The encoded protein is CASSSDRVRGNTIYF.

This rearrangement joins TRBV19 to TRBJ2-7; 7 nucleotides match TRBD1. The CDR3 is made up of 15 amino acids. Germline V lookup: CDR1 LNHDA, CDR2 SQIVND (reference sequence). With V trimmed by 5 bases and J by 2 bases, 9 bases remained unmatched. CDR3 DNA sequence: TGTGCCAGTAGTCGAGGGACAGATCTACCCTACGAGCAGTACTTC. This gives the protein CASSRGTDLPYEQYF.

V and J are TRBV19 and TRBJ2-3, with D possibly matching TRBD2 (6 bases). CDR1 is LNHDA and CDR2 is SQIVND in the germline V gene (reference sequence). Trimming left V 5 bases short and J 6 bases short, with 21 bases between. This CDR3 is built from 16 residues. This CDR3 is CASSARSGLGGDTQYF. CDR3 DNA: TGTGCCAGTAGTGCCCGTTCCGGGCTAGGAGGGGATACGCAGTATTTT.

The chain employs TRBV5-4 and TRBJ1-3; TRBD1 agrees at 7 bases. The junction had 1 base not matched to a gene; V was cut back by 2 bases and J by 2 bases. This CDR3 is 14 amino acids long. The germline V gene encodes CDR1 SGHNT and CDR2 YYREEE (reference sequence). CDR3 DNA sequence: TGTGCCAGCAGCTTAACAGGGGCTGGAAACACCATATATTTT. Amino acid sequence: CASSLTGAGNTIYF.

The rearrangement uses TRBV9 and TRBJ2-5; tentatively, D is TRBD1 or TRBD2 (5 bases each). The V and J ends lost 0 bases and 5 bases respectively, with 17 bases between them. This CDR3 region has 16 residues. Germline values: CDR1 SGDLS, CDR2 YYNGEE. CDR3 coding DNA: TGTGCCAGCAGCGTAGATCCCTGGGGGTCAGGGGAGACCCAGTACTTC. Translation: CASSVDPWGSGETQYF.

The J gene is TRBJ1-2, the V gene TRBV5-8; D is unresolved. Deletions cut 0 bases from V and 2 bases from J, with 8 bases between. Germline V gene sequence: CDR1 SGHTS, CDR2 YDEGEE. This CDR3 has 14 amino acids. The CDR3 spells CASSLDSRNYGYTF. The DNA for the CDR3 is TGTGCCAGCAGCTTGGACAGCCGGAACTATGGCTACACCTTC.